This is a list of T cell receptor beta chains from one sample in a study of identifying expanded T cells in peripheral blood. The repertoire was sequenced with immunoSEQ multiplex PCR; TCRdb's copy has only in-frame clones and lacks some. The sample contains about 52,000 clones, 65% to 90% of which appear only once. Source material: blood. These receptors all stem from a person between 18 and 75 years old in good health. Each CDR3 is given with its conserved first and last residue. A D gene is named only where the DNA matches it firmly. A clone size is listed for some rows: how often the clone was seen (once, few, many), or a class if it is expanded.

abundance,d_gene,v_gene,len,j_gene,CDR3aa,CDR3nt
.,.,TRBV11-1,15,TRBJ1-2,CASSLLGRDNYGYTF,TGTGCCAGCAGCCTTCTGGGCAGGGATAACTATGGCTACACCTTC
.,.,TRBV6-5,13,TRBJ1-2,CASSYSERYGYTF,TGTGCCAGCAGTTACTCCGAACGATATGGCTACACCTTC
.,.,TRBV7-2,17,TRBJ2-7,CASSSDYMVGAAYEQYF,TGTGCCAGCAGCTCGGACTATATGGTGGGGGCCGCCTACGAGCAGTACTTC
.,TRBD2,TRBV11-1,16,TRBJ2-3,CASSFIGGGATDTQYF,TGTGCCAGCAGCTTTATTGGCGGGGGGGCCACAGATACGCAGTATTTT
once,TRBD1,TRBV6-5,16,TRBJ1-4,CASSYSLQGAHEKLFF,TGTGCCAGCAGTTACTCCCTACAGGGGGCGCATGAAAAACTGTTTTTT
.,.,TRBV2,11,TRBJ1-2,CASTRGYGYTF,TGTGCCAGCACACGGGGCTATGGCTACACCTTC
.,.,TRBV7-6,13,TRBJ2-5,CASSHTKGGTQYF,TGTGCCAGCAGCCACACTAAAGGTGGGACCCAGTACTTC
.,TRBD2,TRBV7-8,17,TRBJ2-2,CASSPRTSGGGTGELFF,TGTGCCAGCAGCCCCCGGACTAGCGGGGGAGGGACCGGGGAGCTGTTTTTT
few,.,TRBV20-1,10,TRBJ1-2,CSARAYGYTF,TGCAGTGCTAGGGCCTATGGCTACACCTTC
.,TRBD2,TRBV25-1,14,TRBJ2-3,CASNDGGGGRVKYF,TGTGCCAGCAACGACGGTGGCGGGGGAAGGGTAAAGTATTTT
.,TRBD2,TRBV6-6,15,TRBJ2-7,CASSYSAGANYEQYF,TGTGCCAGCAGTTACTCAGCGGGGGCTAACTACGAGCAGTACTTC
.,.,TRBV6-6,15,TRBJ2-1,CASSLRMKENNEQFF,TGTGCCAGCAGTCTCCGGATGAAAGAGAACAATGAGCAGTTCTTC
.,TRBD1,TRBV6-4,15,TRBJ2-3,CASSEGTGGTDTQYF,TGTGCCAGCAGTGAAGGGACAGGGGGGACAGATACGCAGTATTTT
.,TRBD2,TRBV5-1,17,TRBJ2-1,CASSSLPISGGYNEQFF,TGCGCCAGCAGCTCCCTCCCTATTAGCGGGGGTTACAATGAGCAGTTCTTC
.,.,TRBV5-1,16,TRBJ2-7,CASSLASLGEGYEQYF,TGCGCCAGCAGCTTGGCCAGTCTGGGAGAAGGCTACGAGCAGTACTTC
.,TRBD2,TRBV5-1,15,TRBJ2-1,CASSPVAGGPNEQFF,TGCGCCAGCAGCCCGGTAGCGGGGGGGCCCAATGAGCAGTTCTTC
.,.,TRBV2,13,TRBJ1-2,CASSERDYYGYTF,TGTGCCAGCAGTGAGCGGGATTACTATGGCTACACCTTC
once,TRBD2,TRBV9,14,TRBJ2-3,CASSYGGSTDTQYF,TGTGCCAGCAGTTACGGGGGGAGCACAGATACGCAGTATTTT
.,TRBD1,TRBV6-6,15,TRBJ2-1,CASCDRDRGYNEQFF,TGTGCCAGCTGTGACCGGGACAGGGGGTACAATGAGCAGTTCTTC
.,.,TRBV4-1,16,TRBJ2-3,CASSPRGGSSTDTQYF,TGCGCCAGCAGCCCCAGGGGAGGGTCTAGCACAGATACGCAGTATTTT
few,TRBD2,TRBV7-8,16,TRBJ2-5,CASSHLSGGAGETQYF,TGTGCCAGCAGTCACCTTAGCGGGGGGGCTGGAGAGACCCAGTACTTC
.,.,TRBV7-2,13,TRBJ2-1,CASSLPVYNEQFF,TGTGCCAGCAGCTTGCCAGTTTACAATGAGCAGTTCTTC
.,TRBD1,TRBV19,16,TRBJ2-1,CASSMLTPGTGYEQFF,TGTGCCAGTAGTATGCTCACCCCCGGGACAGGGTATGAGCAGTTCTTC
.,TRBD1,TRBV28,14,TRBJ2-7,CASNSGTGPYEQYF,TGTGCCAGCAATTCCGGGACAGGACCCTACGAGCAGTACTTC
.,.,TRBV11-1,15,TRBJ2-3,CASSLATGPTDTQYF,TGTGCCAGCAGCTTAGCGACGGGGCCCACAGATACGCAGTATTTT
.,.,TRBV29-1,12,TRBJ2-7,CSARTVKYEQYF,TGCAGCGCTCGTACGGTGAAATACGAGCAGTACTTC
.,TRBD2,TRBV5-1,14,TRBJ2-3,CASSRGDFTDTQYF,TGCGCCAGCAGCCGGGGGGACTTCACAGATACGCAGTATTTT
.,.,TRBV15,13,TRBJ2-2,CATSRVPSGELFF,TGTGCCACCAGCAGAGTACCAAGCGGGGAGCTGTTTTTT
.,TRBD1,TRBV5-1,15,TRBJ2-1,CASSGPGQGDNEQFF,TGCGCCAGCAGCGGACCGGGACAGGGCGACAATGAGCAGTTCTTC
once,TRBD1,TRBV18,19,TRBJ2-7,CASSPARGLGSGLAYEQYF,TGTGCCAGCTCACCGGCTAGGGGGCTGGGGAGCGGTCTTGCCTACGAGCAGTACTTC
.,.,TRBV7-2,15,TRBJ2-2,CASSLVVGVGGELFF,TGTGCCAGCAGCTTAGTGGTGGGAGTGGGCGGGGAGCTGTTTTTT
.,.,TRBV7-3,14,TRBJ2-2,CASSLTSGTGELFF,TGTGCCAGCAGCTTAACGTCGGGGACCGGGGAGCTGTTTTTT
.,TRBD1,TRBV6-5,14,TRBJ1-2,CASRYGTGEYGYTF,TGTGCCAGCAGATATGGGACAGGGGAATATGGCTACACCTTC
.,TRBD2,TRBV10-2,14,TRBJ2-1,CASSASGSGNEQFF,TGCGCCAGCAGTGCTAGCGGGAGTGGTAATGAGCAGTTCTTC
.,TRBD2,TRBV29-1,17,TRBJ2-7,CSVAGTSGQGGNYEQYF,TGCAGCGTTGCCGGGACTAGCGGCCAGGGAGGAAACTACGAGCAGTACTTC
.,.,TRBV29-1,14,TRBJ2-1,CSVPRAGAYNEQFF,TGCAGCGTCCCCCGGGCGGGGGCGTACAATGAGCAGTTCTTC
.,.,TRBV12-2,11,TRBJ2-7,CASRLIHEQYF,TGTGCAAGTCGCTTAATCCACGAGCAGTACTTC
.,TRBD2,TRBV7-2,17,TRBJ2-5,CASSLIGSGWIQETQYF,TGTGCCAGCAGCTTAATTGGTAGCGGGTGGATCCAAGAGACCCAGTACTTC
.,TRBD2,TRBV7-2,15,TRBJ2-1,CASSPSGGAINEQFF,TGTGCCAGCAGCCCGAGCGGGGGGGCCATCAATGAGCAGTTCTTC
.,.,TRBV30,12,TRBJ1-1,CAWSTGRTEAFF,TGTGCCTGGAGTACCGGGAGGACTGAAGCTTTCTTT
.,.,TRBV18,15,TRBJ1-1,CASSPRDLSNTEAFF,TGTGCCAGCTCACCCCGGGACTTGTCGAACACTGAAGCTTTCTTT
.,.,TRBV6-1,15,TRBJ1-2,CASSESLEVYYGYTF,TGTGCCAGCAGTGAGAGTTTGGAGGTTTACTATGGCTACACCTTC
once,.,TRBV5-3,15,TRBJ1-1,CARSLQGPGNTEAFF,TGTGCCAGAAGCTTGCAGGGCCCCGGGAACACTGAAGCTTTCTTT
.,.,TRBV4-3,14,TRBJ2-1,CASSLQRGSNEQFF,TGCGCCAGCAGCCTCCAGAGGGGGAGCAATGAGCAGTTCTTC
.,.,TRBV30,15,TRBJ2-7,CAWSGGIRTSYEQYF,TGTGCCTGGAGTGGAGGTATCCGTACAAGCTACGAGCAGTACTTC
few,TRBD1,TRBV18,15,TRBJ2-7,CASSRSTGGGYEQYF,TGTGCCAGCTCCCGATCGACAGGGGGAGGCTACGAGCAGTACTTC
.,TRBD1,TRBV19,15,TRBJ2-1,CASSIGRDRSHEQFF,TGTGCCAGTAGTATAGGCCGGGACAGGTCTCATGAGCAGTTCTTC
.,TRBD1,TRBV2,12,TRBJ1-2,CASSEIQGANTF,TGTGCCAGCAGTGAAATACAGGGGGCGAATACCTTC